These T cell receptor beta chains were read from a single sample in a study of blood T cell repertoires in COVID-19. Profiling relied on immunoSEQ multiplex PCR, and the TCRdb table lists in-frame clones only, not all of them. The sample carries about 440,000 clones, about 90% recorded once. Material for sequencing was PBMCs or T cells enriched from blood (not recorded which). These receptors all come from a man aged 18 to 35 who had recovered from COVID-19. The CDR3 runs from the conserved cysteine through the conserved F or W. The order of the fields is D gene, clone size, J gene, V gene, CDR3 DNA, CDR3 protein. D genes are given only for firm matches. Clone sizes are given selectively: once, few, many, or a class where the clone is expanded.

-	-	TRBJ1-5	TRBV12-3/TRBV12-4	TGTGCCAGCAGTTTGCGAGCCGATCAGCCCCAGCATTTT	CASSLRADQPQHF
-	once	TRBJ1-2	TRBV5-1	TGCGCCAGCAGCTTCGACAGGCTAAACTATGGCTACACCTTC	CASSFDRLNYGYTF
TRBD1	-	TRBJ2-5	TRBV5-1	TGCGCCAGCAGCTTGGGGGTGCAGGGGGTACTAGAGACCCAGTACTTC	CASSLGVQGVLETQYF
-	-	TRBJ1-2	TRBV7-3	TGTGCCAGCAGCCCGACAGTTAACTATGGCTACACCTTC	CASSPTVNYGYTF
-	-	TRBJ1-5	TRBV6-5	TGTGCCAGCAGCCGCACCACAGGGTCCCTCCAGCCCCAGCATTTT	CASSRTTGSLQPQHF
TRBD1	-	TRBJ1-1	TRBV2	TGTGCCACCCGGACAGGGAGGACTGAAGCTTTCTTT	CATRTGRTEAFF
TRBD1	-	TRBJ2-3	TRBV5-5	TGTGCCAGCTTTCCCGGACAGGTGTACACAGATACGCAGTATTTT	CASFPGQVYTDTQYF
-	-	TRBJ2-7	TRBV6-5	TGTGCCAGCAGAGCCGGGACTCCGCTCCCCGAGCAGTACTTC	CASRAGTPLPEQYF
-	-	TRBJ1-5	TRBV7-9	TGTGCCAGCAGCTCGCAATTGGGGCCATATAGCAATCAGCCCCAGCATTTT	CASSSQLGPYSNQPQHF
-	-	TRBJ2-2	TRBV7-6	TGTGCCAGCAGCTTCTCAGGGGCGGGGGCCGGGGAGCTGTTTTTT	CASSFSGAGAGELFF
-	-	TRBJ2-2	TRBV11-3	TGTGCCAGCAGCTTCGATAGAGTTTCGGGGGAGCTGTTTTTT	CASSFDRVSGELFF
-	-	TRBJ1-2	TRBV24-1	TGTGCCACCAGTGACAGGACAGTAAACTATGGCTACACCTTC	CATSDRTVNYGYTF
TRBD2	-	TRBJ2-5	TRBV5-4	TGTGCCAGCAGCCTAGGACTAGCGGGAGGGCGAGAGACCCAGTACTTC	CASSLGLAGGRETQYF
-	-	TRBJ1-4	TRBV2	TGTGCCAGCCTAGACAGACCACCGCGTAATGAAAAACTGTTTTTT	CASLDRPPRNEKLFF
TRBD2	-	TRBJ2-5	TRBV7-2	TGTGCCAGCAGCCCCGGGACTAGAGTCCGGGAAGAGACCCAGTACTTC	CASSPGTRVREETQYF
TRBD1	-	TRBJ1-2	TRBV12-5	TGTGCTAGTGGTTTGTACAGGGGGCCTGATGGCTACACCTTC	CASGLYRGPDGYTF
-	-	TRBJ2-7	TRBV3-1/TRBV3-2	TGTGCCAGCAGCCAAGACGGACACGTCGTGGACGAGCAGTACTTC	CASSQDGHVVDEQYF
-	few	TRBJ2-7	TRBV5-1	TGCGCCAGCAGCCCGAACAGGGAAGCCTACGAGCAGTACTTC	CASSPNREAYEQYF
-	-	TRBJ2-1	TRBV3-1/TRBV3-2	TGTGCCAGCAGCCAAGGTAGCGTCGATGAGCAGTTCTTC	CASSQGSVDEQFF
TRBD1	once	TRBJ2-7	TRBV28	TGTGCCAGCAGCCTACAGGGGGCGGGCGGGGGAGAGCAGTACTTC	CASSLQGAGGGEQYF
-	-	TRBJ1-1	TRBV3-1/TRBV3-2	TGTGCCAGCAGCCAATCTGAGACACCTGAAGCTTTCTTT	CASSQSETPEAFF
TRBD1	-	TRBJ1-1	TRBV19	TGTGCCAGTAGAACCCGGACAGGGGGCACTGAAGCTTTCTTT	CASRTRTGGTEAFF
-	-	TRBJ1-2	TRBV5-1	TGCGCCAGCAGCTTGACCGTGACAACTAACTATGGCTACACCTTC	CASSLTVTTNYGYTF
-	-	TRBJ2-1	TRBV30	TGTGCCTGGATGGAGGTGGGGGGTGAGCAGTTCTTC	CAWMEVGGEQFF
TRBD1	-	TRBJ2-1	TRBV6-5	TGTGCCAGCAGCAGGGGACAGGGGGCGAATGAGCAGTTCTTC	CASSRGQGANEQFF
TRBD2	-	TRBJ2-1	TRBV19	TGTGCCAGTAGTAAATCGCTGCAGCGGGAGTATCACAATGAGCAGTTCTTC	CASSKSLQREYHNEQFF
-	once	TRBJ1-2	TRBV11-1	TGTGCCAGCAGCTTCTCGGGCAGCGGGGGCTACACCTTC	CASSFSGSGGYTF
TRBD1	-	TRBJ2-7	TRBV19	TGTGCCAGTAGCCCGACAGGGGTTCACGAGCAGTACTTC	CASSPTGVHEQYF
-	-	TRBJ2-1	TRBV19	TGTGCCAGTAGTCCAGGCCCGAGCTCCTACAATGAGCAGTTCTTC	CASSPGPSSYNEQFF
TRBD1	-	TRBJ1-2	TRBV28	TGTGCCAGCAGTTTTGGGGACAGGATTATCTATGGCTACACCTTC	CASSFGDRIIYGYTF
TRBD2	-	TRBJ2-1	TRBV28	TGTGCCAGCAGCGTCGGCGGGGGTCTCTCCTACAATGAGCAGTTCTTC	CASSVGGGLSYNEQFF